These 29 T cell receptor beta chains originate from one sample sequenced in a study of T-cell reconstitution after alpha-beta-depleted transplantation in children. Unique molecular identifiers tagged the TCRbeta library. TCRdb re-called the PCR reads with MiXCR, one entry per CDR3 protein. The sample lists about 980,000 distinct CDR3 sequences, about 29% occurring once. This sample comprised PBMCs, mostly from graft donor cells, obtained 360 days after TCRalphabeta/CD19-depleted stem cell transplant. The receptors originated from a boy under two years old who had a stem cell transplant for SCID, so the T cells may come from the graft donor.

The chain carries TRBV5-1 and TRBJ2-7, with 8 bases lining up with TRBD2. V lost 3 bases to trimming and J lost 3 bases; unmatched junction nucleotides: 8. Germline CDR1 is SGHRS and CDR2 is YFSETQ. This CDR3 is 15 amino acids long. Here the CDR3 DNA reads TGCGCCAGCAGCTCGGGGGGGGCGGCAGGCTACGAGCAGTACTTC. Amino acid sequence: CASSSGGAAGYEQYF.

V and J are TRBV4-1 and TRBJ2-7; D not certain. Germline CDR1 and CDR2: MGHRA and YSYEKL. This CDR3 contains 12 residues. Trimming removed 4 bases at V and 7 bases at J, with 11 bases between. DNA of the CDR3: TGCGCCAGCAGCCCCCGACCCGGGGAGCAGTACTTC. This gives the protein CASSPRPGEQYF.

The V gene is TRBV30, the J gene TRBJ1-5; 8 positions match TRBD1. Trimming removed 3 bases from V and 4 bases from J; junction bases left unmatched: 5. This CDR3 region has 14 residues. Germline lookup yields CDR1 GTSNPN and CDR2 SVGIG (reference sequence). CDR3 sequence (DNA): TGTGCCTGGAGCGATAACAGGGGGAATCAGCCCCAGCATTTT. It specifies CAWSDNRGNQPQHF.

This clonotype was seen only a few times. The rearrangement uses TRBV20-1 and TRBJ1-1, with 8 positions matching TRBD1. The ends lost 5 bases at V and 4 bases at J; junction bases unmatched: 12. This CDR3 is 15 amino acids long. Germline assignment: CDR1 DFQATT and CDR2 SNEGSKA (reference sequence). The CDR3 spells CSAFHNDRGGTEAFF. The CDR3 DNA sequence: TGCAGTGCTTTTCATAACGACAGGGGTGGCACTGAAGCTTTCTTT.

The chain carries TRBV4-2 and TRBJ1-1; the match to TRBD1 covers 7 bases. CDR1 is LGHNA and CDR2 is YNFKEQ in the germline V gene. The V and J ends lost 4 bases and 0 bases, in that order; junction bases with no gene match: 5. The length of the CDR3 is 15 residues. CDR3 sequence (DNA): TGTGCCAGCAGCCCCGAAGGACAGGTGAACACTGAAGCTTTCTTT. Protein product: CASSPEGQVNTEAFF.

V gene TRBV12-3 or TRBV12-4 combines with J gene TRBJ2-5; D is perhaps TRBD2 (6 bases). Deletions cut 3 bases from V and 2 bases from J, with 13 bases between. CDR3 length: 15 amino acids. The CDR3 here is CASSLRGPRQETQYF. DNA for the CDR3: TGTGCCAGCAGTTTGCGGGGTCCGCGTCAAGAGACCCAGTACTTC.

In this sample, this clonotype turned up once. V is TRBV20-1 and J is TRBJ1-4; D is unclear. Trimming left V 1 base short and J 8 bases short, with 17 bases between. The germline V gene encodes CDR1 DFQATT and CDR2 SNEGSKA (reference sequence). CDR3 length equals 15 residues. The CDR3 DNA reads TGCAGTGCTAGAGGGGAATGGTATAAACCCGAAAAACTGTTTTTT. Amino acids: CSARGEWYKPEKLFF.

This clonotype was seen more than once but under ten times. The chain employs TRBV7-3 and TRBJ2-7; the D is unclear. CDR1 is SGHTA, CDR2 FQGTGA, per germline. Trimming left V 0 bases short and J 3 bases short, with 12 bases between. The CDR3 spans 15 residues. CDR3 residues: CASSLTPVSGYEQYF. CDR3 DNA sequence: TGTGCCAGCAGCTTAACGCCGGTATCGGGCTACGAGCAGTACTTC.

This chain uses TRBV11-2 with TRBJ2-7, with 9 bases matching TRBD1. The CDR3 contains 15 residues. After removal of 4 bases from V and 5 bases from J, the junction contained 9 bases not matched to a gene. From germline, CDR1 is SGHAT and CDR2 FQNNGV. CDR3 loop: CASSSVFDRGDEQYF. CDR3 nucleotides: TGTGCCAGCAGCTCAGTCTTTGACAGGGGGGACGAGCAGTACTTC. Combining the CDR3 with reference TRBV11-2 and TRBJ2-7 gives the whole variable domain EAGVAQSPRYKIIEKRQSVAFWCNPISGHATLYWYQQILGQGPKLLIQFQNNGVVDDSQLPKDRFSAERLKGVDSTLKIQPAKLEDSAVYLCASSSVFDRGDEQYFGPGTRLTVT.

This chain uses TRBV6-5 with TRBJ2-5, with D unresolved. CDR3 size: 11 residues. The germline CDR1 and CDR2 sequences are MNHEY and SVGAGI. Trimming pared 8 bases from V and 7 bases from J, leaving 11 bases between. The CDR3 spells CASGRWGTQYF. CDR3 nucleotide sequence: TGTGCCAGCGGGCGGTGGGGGACCCAGTACTTC.

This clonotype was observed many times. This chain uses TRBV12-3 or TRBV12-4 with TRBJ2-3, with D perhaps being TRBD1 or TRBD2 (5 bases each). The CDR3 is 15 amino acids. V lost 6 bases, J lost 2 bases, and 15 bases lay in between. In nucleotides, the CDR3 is TGTGCCAGCAGCCTAGGGACCGCTGACACAGATACGCAGTATTTT. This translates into CASSLGTADTDTQYF.

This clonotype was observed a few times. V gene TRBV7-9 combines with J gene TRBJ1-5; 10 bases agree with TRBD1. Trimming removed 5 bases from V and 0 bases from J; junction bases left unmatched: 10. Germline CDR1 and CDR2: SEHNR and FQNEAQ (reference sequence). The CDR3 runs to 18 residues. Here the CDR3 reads CASSPLGTGVNSNQPQHF. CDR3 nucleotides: TGTGCCAGCAGCCCCCTCGGGACAGGGGTTAATAGCAATCAGCCCCAGCATTTT.

In nucleotides, the CDR3 is TGTGCCAGCAGAGGGGGGAGCATCCCCTATGGCTACACCTTC. Protein: CASRGGSIPYGYTF. The chain has TRBV9 and TRBJ1-2; TRBD1 is a possible D gene (6 bases). The germline V gene encodes CDR1 SGDLS and CDR2 YYNGEE. V shed 5 bases and J shed 4 bases, with 15 bases lying between them. CDR3 size: 14 residues.

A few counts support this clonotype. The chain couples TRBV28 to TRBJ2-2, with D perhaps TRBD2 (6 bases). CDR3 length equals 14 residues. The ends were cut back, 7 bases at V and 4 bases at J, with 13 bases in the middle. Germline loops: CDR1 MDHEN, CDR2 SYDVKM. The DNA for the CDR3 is TGTGCCAGCAATTATGCGGGGTTCACCGGGGAGCTGTTTTTT. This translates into CASNYAGFTGELFF.

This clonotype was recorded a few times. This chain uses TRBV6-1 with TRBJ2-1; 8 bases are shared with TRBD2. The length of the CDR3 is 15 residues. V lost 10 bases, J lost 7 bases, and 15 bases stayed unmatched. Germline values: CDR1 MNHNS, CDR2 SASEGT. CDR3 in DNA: TGTGCCACCAAGAACTCCTGGACTAGCCTAAATGAGCAGTTCTTC. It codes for CATKNSWTSLNEQFF.

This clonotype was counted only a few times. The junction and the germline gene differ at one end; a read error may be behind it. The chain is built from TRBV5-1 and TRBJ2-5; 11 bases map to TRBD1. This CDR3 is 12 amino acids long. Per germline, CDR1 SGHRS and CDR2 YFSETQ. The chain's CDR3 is CASSARPGQGDF. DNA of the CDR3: TGCGCCAGCAGCGCCCGTCCGGGACAGGGGGACTTC.

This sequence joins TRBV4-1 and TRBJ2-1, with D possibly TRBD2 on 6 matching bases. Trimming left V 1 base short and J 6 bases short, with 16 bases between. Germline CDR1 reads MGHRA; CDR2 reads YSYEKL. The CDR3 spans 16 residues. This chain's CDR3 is CASSQGRLGGGNEQFF. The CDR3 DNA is TGCGCCAGCAGCCAAGGTCGACTAGGCGGAGGCAATGAGCAGTTCTTC.

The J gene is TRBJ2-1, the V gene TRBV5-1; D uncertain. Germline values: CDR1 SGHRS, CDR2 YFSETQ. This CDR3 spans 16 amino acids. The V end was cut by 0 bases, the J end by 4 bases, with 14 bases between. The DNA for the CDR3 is TGCGCCAGCAGCTTGGGTGGCTCTGTGGGATACAATGAGCAGTTCTTC. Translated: CASSLGGSVGYNEQFF.

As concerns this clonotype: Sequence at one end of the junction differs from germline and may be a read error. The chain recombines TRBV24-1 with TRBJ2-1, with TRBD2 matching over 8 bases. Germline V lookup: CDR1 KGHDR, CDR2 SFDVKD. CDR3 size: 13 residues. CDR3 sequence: CATSDLAGLGKSF. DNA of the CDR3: TGTGCCACCAGTGATTTGGCGGGACTAGGGAAATCTTTC.

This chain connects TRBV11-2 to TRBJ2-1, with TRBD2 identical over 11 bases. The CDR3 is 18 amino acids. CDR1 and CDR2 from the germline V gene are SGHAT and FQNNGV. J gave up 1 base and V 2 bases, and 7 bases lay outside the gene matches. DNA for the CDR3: TGTGCCAGCAGCTTAACCCTGGTAGCGGGGGGGTCCTACAATGAGCAGTTCTTC. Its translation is CASSLTLVAGGSYNEQFF.

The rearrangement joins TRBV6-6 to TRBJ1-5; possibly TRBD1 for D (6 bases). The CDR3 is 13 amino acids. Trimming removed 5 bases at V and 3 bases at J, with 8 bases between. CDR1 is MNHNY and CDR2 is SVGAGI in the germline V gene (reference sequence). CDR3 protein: CASSRQVNQPQHF. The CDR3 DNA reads TGTGCCAGCAGTCGACAGGTCAATCAGCCCCAGCATTTT.

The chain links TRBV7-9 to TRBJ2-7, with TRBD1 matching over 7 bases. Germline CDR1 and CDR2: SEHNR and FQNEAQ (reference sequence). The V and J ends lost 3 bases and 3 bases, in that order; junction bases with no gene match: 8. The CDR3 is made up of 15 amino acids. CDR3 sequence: CASSFRQGKDYEQYF. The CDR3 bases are TGTGCCAGCAGCTTCCGACAGGGTAAGGACTACGAGCAGTACTTC.

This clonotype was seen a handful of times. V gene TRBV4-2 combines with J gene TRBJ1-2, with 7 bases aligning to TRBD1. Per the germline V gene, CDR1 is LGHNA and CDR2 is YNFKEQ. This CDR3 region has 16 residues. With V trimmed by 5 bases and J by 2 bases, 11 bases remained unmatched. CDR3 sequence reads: CASSADRSLRNYGYTF. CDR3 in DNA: TGTGCCAGCAGCGCGGACAGGAGCCTTAGGAACTATGGCTACACCTTC.

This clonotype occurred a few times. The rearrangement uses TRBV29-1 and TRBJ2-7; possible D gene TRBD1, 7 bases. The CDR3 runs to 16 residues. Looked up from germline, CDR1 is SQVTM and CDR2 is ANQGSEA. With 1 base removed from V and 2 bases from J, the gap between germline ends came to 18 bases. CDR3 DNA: TGCAGCGTTGAAGTGGGCGCGGGACAGATTCCCTACGAGCAGTACTTC. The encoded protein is CSVEVGAGQIPYEQYF.

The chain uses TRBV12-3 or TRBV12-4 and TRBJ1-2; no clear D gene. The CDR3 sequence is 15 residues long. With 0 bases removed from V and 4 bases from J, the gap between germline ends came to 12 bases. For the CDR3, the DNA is TGTGCCAGCAGTTTAGCGCTAAGGATAGGCTATGGCTACACCTTC. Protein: CASSLALRIGYGYTF.

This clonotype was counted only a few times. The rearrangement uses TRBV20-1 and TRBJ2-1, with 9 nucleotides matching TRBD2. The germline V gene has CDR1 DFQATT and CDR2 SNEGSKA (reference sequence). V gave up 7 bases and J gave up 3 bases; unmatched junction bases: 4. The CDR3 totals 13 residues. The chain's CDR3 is CSGGLADYNEQFF. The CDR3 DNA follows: TGCAGTGGGGGACTAGCTGACTACAATGAGCAGTTCTTC.

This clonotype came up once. DNA for the CDR3: TGTGCCAGCAGCGAAGGACAGTCTAATGAAAAACTGTTTTTT. Translation gives CASSEGQSNEKLFF. The gene calls are TRBV7-2 and TRBJ1-4; possibly TRBD1 for D (6 bases). Germline assignment: CDR1 SGHTA and CDR2 FQGNSA. Trimming removed 5 bases from V and 3 bases from J, with 10 bases in between. The CDR3 extends over 14 amino acids.

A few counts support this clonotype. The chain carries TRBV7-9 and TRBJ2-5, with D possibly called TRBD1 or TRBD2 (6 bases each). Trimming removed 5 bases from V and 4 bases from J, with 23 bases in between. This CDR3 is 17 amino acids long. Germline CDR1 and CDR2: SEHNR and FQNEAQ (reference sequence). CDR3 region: CASSRTTSVWGRETQYF. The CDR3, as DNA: TGTGCCAGCAGCCGTACGACTAGTGTATGGGGGCGAGAGACCCAGTACTTC.

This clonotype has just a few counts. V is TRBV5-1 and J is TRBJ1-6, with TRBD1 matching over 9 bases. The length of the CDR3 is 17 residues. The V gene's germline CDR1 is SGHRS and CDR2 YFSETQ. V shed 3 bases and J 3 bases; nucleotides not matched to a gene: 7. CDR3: CASSSTGQGSYNSPLHF. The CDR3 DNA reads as TGCGCCAGCAGCTCCACGGGACAGGGAAGCTATAATTCACCCCTCCACTTT.